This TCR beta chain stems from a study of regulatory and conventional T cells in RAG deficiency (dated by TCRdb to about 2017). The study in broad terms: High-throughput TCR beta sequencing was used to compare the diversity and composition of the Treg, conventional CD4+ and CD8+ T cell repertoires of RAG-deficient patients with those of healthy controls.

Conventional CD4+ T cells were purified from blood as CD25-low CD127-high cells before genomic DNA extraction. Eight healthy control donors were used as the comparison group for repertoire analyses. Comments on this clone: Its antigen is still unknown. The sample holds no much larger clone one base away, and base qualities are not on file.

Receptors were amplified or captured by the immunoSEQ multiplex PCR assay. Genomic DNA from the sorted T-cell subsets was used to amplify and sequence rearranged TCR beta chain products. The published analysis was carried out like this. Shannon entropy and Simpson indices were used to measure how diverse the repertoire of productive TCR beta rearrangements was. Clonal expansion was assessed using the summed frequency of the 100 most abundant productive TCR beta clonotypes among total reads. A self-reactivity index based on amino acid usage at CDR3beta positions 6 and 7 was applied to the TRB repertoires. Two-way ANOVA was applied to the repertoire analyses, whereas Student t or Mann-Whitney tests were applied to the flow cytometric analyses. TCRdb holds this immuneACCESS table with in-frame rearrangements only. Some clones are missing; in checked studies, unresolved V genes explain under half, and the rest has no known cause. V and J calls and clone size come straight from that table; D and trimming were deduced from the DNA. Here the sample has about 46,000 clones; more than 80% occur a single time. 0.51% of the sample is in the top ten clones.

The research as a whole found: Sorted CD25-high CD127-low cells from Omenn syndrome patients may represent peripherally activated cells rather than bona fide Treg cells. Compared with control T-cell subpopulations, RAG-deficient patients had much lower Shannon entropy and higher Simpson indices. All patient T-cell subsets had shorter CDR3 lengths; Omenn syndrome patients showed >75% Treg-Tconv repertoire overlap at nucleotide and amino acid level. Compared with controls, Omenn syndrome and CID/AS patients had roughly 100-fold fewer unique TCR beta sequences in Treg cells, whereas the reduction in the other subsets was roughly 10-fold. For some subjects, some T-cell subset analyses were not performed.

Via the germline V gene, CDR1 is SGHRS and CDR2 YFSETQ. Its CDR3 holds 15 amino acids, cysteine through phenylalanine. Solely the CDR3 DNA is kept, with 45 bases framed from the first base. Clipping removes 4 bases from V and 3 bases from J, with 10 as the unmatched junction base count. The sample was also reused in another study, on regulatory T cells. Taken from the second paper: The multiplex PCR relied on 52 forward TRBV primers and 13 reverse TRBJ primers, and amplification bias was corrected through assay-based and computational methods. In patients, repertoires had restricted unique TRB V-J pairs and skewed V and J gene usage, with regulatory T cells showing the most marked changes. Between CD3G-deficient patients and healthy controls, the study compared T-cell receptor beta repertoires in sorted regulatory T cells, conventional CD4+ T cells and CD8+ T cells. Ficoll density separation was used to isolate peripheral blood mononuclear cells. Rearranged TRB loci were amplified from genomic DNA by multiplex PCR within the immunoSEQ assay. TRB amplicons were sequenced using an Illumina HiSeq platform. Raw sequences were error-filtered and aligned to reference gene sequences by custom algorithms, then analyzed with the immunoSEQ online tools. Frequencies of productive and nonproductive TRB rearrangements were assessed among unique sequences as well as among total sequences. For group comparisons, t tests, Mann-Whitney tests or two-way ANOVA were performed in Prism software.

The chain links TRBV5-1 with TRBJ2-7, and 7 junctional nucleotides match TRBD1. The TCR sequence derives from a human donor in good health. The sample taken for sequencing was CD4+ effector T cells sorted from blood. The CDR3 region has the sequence CASSQGRQGGYEQYF. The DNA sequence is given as TGCGCCAGCAGCCAGGGAAGACAGGGTGGCTACGAGCAGTACTTC.